This is a list of T cell receptor beta chains from one sample in a study of blood T cells in healthy people across ages. TCRdb redid the calling of the 5' RACE reads with MiXCR, one entry per CDR3 protein. The profile shows 1.4 million or so distinct CDR3 sequences, approximately 39% of them singletons. Sequencing was carried out using blood. These receptors were taken from a woman aged 18-35 years in good health. Each CDR3 is given with its conserved first and last residue. D genes are given only for firm matches. Only some rows state a clone size, as once, few, many or a class for expanded clones.

j_call v_call clone_size d_call cdr3_nt cdr3_aa
TRBJ2-1 TRBV6-6 . . TGTGTCAGCAGTCTAGGGGTGAGCTCCTACAATGAGCAGTTCTTC CVSSLGVSSYNEQFF
TRBJ2-3 TRBV12-3/TRBV12-4 . TRBD1 TGTGCCAGCAGTACGGACAGGGGGATCACAGATACGCAGTATTTT CASSTDRGITDTQYF
TRBJ2-5 TRBV7-2 . TRBD2 TGTGCCAGCAGCTTAGCTAGCGGGAGGACTTGGGAGACCCAGTACTTC CASSLASGRTWETQYF
TRBJ1-5 TRBV20-1 . . TGCAGTGCTAGAGATGAGCCCGGCCGGGGCAATCAGCCCCAGCATTTT CSARDEPGRGNQPQHF
TRBJ2-7 TRBV25-1 few TRBD1 TGTGCCAGCAGTGAATCAGTTTCGGCAGGGGGATTCTACGAGCAGTACTTC CASSESVSAGGFYEQYF
TRBJ2-1 TRBV7-2 . TRBD2 TGTGCCAGCAGCTTAGGGAGGCTAGCGGGGAACAATGAGCAGTTCTTC CASSLGRLAGNNEQFF
TRBJ1-1 TRBV6-1 . . TGTGCCAGCAGTGAAATAGAAACCGTCTCAGCTTTCTTT CASSEIETVSAFF
TRBJ2-1 TRBV20-1 few TRBD2 TGCAGTGCTAGATGGCCTAGCGGGGACAATGAGCAGTTCTTC CSARWPSGDNEQFF
TRBJ2-2 TRBV24-1 . . TGTGCCACCAGGCCTGGGGAGGCCGGGGAGCTGTTTTTT CATRPGEAGELFF
TRBJ1-5 TRBV6-1 many . TGTGCCAGCAGTGAACGGGGAAATCAGCCCCAGCATTTT CASSERGNQPQHF
TRBJ2-7 TRBV3-1 . TRBD2 TGTGCCAGCAGCCATGGGAGCGGGGGGTCTTACGAGCAGTACTTC CASSHGSGGSYEQYF
TRBJ2-1 TRBV29-1 . TRBD2 TGCAGCGTTGAAGGAGGTAGCGGGAGGCTCTACAATGAGCAGTTCTTC CSVEGGSGRLYNEQFF
TRBJ2-7 TRBV29-1 . . TGCAGCGTTGAAGATCGTGGCAGTTCCTACGAGCAGTACTTC CSVEDRGSSYEQYF
TRBJ1-2 TRBV9 few . TGTGCCAGCAGCCCAGGACAGCTTGGTGACTATGGCTACACCTTC CASSPGQLGDYGYTF